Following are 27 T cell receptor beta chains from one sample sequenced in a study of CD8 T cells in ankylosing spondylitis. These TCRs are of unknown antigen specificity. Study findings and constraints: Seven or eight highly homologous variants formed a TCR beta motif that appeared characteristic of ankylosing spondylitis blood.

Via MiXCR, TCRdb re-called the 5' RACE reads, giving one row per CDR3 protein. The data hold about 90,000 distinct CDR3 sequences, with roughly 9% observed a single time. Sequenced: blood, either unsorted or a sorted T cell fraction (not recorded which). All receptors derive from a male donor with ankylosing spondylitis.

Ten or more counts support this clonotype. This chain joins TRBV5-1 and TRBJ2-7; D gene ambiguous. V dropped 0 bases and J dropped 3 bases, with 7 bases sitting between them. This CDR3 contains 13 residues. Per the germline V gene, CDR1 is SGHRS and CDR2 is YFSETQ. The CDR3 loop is CASSLGGDYEQYF. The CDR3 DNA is TGCGCCAGCAGCTTGGGGGGTGACTACGAGCAGTACTTC.

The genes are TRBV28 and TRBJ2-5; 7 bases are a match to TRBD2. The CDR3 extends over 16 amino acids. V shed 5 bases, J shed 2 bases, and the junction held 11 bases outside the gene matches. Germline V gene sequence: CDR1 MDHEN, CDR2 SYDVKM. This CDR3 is CASSPPSGGGQETQYF. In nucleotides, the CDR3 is TGTGCCAGCAGTCCCCCCTCGGGAGGAGGGCAAGAGACCCAGTACTTC.

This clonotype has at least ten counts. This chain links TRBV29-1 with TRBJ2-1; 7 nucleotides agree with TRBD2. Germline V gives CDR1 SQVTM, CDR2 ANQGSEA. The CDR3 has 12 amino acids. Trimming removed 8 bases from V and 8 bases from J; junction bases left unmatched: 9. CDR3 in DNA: TGCAGCCTGGGGGGGGGTGGCGATGAGCAGTTCTTC. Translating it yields CSLGGGGDEQFF.

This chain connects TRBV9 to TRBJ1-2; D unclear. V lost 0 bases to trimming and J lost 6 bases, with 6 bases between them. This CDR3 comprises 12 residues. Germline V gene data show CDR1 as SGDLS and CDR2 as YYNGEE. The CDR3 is CASSVGLHGYTF. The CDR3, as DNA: TGTGCCAGCAGCGTAGGACTACATGGCTACACCTTC.

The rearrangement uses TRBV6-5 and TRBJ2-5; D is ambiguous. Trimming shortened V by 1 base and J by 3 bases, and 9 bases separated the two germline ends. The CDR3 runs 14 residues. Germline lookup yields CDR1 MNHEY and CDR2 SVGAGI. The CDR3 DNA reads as TGTGCCAGCAGTTACTACTGGTCCAAAGAGACCCAGTACTTC. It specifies CASSYYWSKETQYF.

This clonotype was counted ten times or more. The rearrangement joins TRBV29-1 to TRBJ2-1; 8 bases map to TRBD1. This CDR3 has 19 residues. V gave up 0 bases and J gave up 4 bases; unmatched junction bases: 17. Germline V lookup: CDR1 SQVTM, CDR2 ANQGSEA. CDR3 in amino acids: CSVEDLPGGESPLYNEQFF. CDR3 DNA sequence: TGCAGCGTTGAAGATCTCCCAGGGGGCGAAAGTCCTTTGTACAATGAGCAGTTCTTC.

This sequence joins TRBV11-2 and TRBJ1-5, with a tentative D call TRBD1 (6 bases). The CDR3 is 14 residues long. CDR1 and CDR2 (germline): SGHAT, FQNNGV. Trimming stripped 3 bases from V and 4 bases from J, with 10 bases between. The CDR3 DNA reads TGTGCCAGCAGCTTGGACAGTCCGAATCAGCCCCAGCATTTT. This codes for CASSLDSPNQPQHF.

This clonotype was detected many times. Here the CDR3 reads CSARRTGQGAIDTQYF. The CDR3 DNA reads TGCAGTGCTAGGCGTACGGGACAGGGGGCCATAGATACGCAGTATTTT. The rearrangement links TRBV20-1 to TRBJ2-3, with TRBD1 matching over 12 bases. CDR1 DFQATT and CDR2 SNEGSKA come from the germline V gene (reference sequence). J gave up 5 bases and V 3 bases, and 9 bases lay outside the gene matches. CDR3 length: 16 amino acids.

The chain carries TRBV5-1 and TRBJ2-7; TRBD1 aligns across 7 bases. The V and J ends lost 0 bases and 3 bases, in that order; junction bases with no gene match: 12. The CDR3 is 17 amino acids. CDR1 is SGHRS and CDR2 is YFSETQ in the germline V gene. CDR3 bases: TGCGCCAGCAGCTTGGTCCGGGACAGCTACCCTCACTACGAGCAGTACTTC. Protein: CASSLVRDSYPHYEQYF.

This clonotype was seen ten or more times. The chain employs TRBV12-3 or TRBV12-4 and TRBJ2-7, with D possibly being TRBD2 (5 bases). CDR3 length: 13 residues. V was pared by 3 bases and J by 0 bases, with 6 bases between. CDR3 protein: CASSFGSSYEQYV. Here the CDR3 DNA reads TGTGCCAGCAGTTTTGGGAGCTCCTACGAGCAGTACGTC.

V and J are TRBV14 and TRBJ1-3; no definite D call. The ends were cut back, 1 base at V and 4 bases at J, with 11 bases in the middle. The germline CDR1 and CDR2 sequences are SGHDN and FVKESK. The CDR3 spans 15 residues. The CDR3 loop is CASSQGLGRGNTIYF. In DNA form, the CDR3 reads TGTGCCAGCAGCCAAGGTCTAGGTCGAGGAAACACCATATATTTT.

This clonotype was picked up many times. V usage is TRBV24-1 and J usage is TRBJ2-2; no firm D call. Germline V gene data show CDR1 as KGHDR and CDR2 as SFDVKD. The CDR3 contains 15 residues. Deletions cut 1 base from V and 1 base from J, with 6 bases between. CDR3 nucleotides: TGTGCCACCAGTGATTTTGCAGAGAACACCGGGGAGCTGTTTTTT. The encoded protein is CATSDFAENTGELFF.

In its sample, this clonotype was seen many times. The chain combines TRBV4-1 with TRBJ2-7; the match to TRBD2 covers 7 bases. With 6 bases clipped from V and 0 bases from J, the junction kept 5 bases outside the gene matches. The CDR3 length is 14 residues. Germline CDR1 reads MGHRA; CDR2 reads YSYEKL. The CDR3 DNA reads TGCGCCAGCAGTCTAACGGGGGGCTCCTACGAGCAGTACGTC. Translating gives CASSLTGGSYEQYV.

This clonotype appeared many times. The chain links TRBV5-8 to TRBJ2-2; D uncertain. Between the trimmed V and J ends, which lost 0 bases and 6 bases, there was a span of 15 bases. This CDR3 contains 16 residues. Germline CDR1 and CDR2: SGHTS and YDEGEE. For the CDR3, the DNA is TGTGCCAGCAGCTTGGTTGACACCACCCCAGCCGGGGAGCTGTTTTTT. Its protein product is CASSLVDTTPAGELFF. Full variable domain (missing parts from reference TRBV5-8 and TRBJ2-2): EAGVTQSPTHLIKTRGQQATLRCSPISGHTSVYWYQQALGLGLQFLLWYDEGEERNRGNFPPRFSGRQFPNYSSELNVNALELEDSALYLCASSLVDTTPAGELFFGEGSRLTVL.

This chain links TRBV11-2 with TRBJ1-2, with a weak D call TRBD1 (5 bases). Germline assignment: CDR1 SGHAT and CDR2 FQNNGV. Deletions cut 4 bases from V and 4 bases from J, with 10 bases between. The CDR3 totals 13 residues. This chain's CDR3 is CASSSAGLYGYTF. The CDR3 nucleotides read TGTGCCAGCAGCTCAGCAGGGCTCTATGGCTACACCTTC.

CDR3 coding DNA: TGTGCCAGCAGCAGAACCGGGACAGTCTCGTCCGGGGAGCTGTTTTTT. It encodes CASSRTGTVSSGELFF. This chain uses TRBV11-2 with TRBJ2-2, with 7 bases identical to TRBD1. V lost 5 bases to trimming and J lost 6 bases; unmatched junction nucleotides: 12. The CDR3 is made up of 16 amino acids. Germline V gene sequence: CDR1 SGHAT, CDR2 FQNNGV. Based on the CDR3 plus reference TRBV11-2 and TRBJ2-2, the full variable domain is EAGVAQSPRYKIIEKRQSVAFWCNPISGHATLYWYQQILGQGPKLLIQFQNNGVVDDSQLPKDRFSAERLKGVDSTLKIQPAKLEDSAVYLCASSRTGTVSSGELFFGEGSRLTVL.

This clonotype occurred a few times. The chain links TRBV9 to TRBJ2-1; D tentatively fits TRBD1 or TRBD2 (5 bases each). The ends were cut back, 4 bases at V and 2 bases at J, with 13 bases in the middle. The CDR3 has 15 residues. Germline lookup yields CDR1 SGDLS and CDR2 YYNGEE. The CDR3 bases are TGTGCCAGCAGCACCTGGGACCTACCCTACAATGAGCAGTTCTTC. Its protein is CASSTWDLPYNEQFF.

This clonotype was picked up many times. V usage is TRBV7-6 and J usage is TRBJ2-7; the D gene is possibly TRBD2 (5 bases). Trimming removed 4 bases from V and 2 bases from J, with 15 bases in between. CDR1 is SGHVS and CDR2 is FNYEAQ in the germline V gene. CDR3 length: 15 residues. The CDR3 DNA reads TGTGCCAGCAGCTCTAGCTTGAGCCGAACCTACGAGCAGTACTTC. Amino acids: CASSSSLSRTYEQYF.

The chain's CDR3 is CAWGEGIVHYEQYF. The CDR3, as DNA: TGTGCCTGGGGGGAGGGGATAGTACACTACGAGCAGTACTTC. The chain links TRBV30 to TRBJ2-7; 7 positions match TRBD2. V was pared by 5 bases and J by 3 bases, with 10 bases of the junction left unmatched. CDR1 is GTSNPN and CDR2 is SVGIG in the germline V gene (reference sequence). The CDR3 loop spans 14 amino acids.

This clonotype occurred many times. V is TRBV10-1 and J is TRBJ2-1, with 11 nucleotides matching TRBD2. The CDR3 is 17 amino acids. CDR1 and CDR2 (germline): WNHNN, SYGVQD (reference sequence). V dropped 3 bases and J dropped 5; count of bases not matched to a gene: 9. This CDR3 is CASSELAGAIPNNEQFF. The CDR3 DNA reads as TGCGCCAGCAGTGAACTAGCGGGAGCAATTCCCAACAATGAGCAGTTCTTC.

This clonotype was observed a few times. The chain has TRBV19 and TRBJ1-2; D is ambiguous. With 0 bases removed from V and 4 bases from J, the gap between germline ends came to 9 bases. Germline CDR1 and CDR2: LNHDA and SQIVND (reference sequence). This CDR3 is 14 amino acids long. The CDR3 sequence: CASSIDSETYGYTF. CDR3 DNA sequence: TGTGCCAGTAGTATAGACAGCGAGACCTATGGCTACACCTTC.

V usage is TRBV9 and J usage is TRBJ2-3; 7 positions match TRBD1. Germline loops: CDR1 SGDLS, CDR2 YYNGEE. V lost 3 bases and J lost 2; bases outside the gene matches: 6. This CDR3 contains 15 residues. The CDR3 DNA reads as TGTGCCAGCAGCGGGACGGGACAGAACACAGATACGCAGTATTTT. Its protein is CASSGTGQNTDTQYF.

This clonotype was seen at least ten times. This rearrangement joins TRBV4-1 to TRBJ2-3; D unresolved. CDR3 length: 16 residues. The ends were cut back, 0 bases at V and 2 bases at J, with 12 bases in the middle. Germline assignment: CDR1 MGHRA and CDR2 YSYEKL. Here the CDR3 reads CASSQEGFLITDTQYF. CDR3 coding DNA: TGCGCCAGCAGCCAAGAGGGCTTCCTGATCACAGATACGCAGTATTTT.

The CDR3 nucleotides are TGCGCCAGCAGCTTGGAGGACCGGGCCCAGAAGACCTACGAGCAGTACTTC. Translated, it gives CASSLEDRAQKTYEQYF. This sequence joins TRBV5-1 and TRBJ2-7; D unclear. CDR1 is SGHRS and CDR2 is YFSETQ in the germline V gene. V was shortened by 0 bases and J by 2 bases, with 18 bases between the two germline ends. The CDR3 loop spans 17 amino acids.

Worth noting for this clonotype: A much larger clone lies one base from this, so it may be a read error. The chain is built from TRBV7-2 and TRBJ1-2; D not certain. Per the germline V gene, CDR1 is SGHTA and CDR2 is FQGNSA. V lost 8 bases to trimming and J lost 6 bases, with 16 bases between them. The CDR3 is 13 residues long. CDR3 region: CASEEHRSNGYTF. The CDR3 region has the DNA TGTGCCAGCGAAGAGCATCGTAGTAATGGCTACACCTTC.

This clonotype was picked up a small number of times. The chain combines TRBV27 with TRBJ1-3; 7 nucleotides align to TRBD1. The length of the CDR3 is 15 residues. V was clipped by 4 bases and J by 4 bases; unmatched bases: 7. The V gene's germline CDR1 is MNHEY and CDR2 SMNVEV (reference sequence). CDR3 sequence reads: CASSSRGPSGNTIYF. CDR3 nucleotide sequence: TGTGCCAGCAGTTCGAGGGGGCCGTCGGGAAACACCATATATTTT.

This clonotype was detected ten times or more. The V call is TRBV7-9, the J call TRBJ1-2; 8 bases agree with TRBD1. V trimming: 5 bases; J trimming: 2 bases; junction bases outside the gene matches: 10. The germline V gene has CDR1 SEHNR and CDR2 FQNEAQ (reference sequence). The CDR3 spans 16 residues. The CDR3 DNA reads TGTGCCAGCAGCCCCCTCCTGACAGGGGCAAACTATGGCTACACCTTC. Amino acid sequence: CASSPLLTGANYGYTF.